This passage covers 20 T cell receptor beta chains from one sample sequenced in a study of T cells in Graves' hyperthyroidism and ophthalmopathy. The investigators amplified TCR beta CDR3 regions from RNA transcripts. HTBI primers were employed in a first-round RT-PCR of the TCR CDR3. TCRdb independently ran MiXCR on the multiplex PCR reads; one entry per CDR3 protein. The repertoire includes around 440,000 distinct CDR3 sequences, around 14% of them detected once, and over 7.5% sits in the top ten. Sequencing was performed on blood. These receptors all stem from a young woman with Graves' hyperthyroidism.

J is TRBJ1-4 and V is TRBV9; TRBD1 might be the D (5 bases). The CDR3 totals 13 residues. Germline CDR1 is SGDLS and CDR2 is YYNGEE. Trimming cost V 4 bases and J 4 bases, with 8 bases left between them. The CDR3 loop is CASSSGLNEKLFF. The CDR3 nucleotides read TGTGCCAGCAGCTCGGGGCTTAATGAAAAACTGTTTTTT.

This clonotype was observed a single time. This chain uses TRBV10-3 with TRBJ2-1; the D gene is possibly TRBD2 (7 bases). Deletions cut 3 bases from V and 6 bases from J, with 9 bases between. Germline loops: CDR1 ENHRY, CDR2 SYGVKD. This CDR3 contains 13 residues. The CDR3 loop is CAISERGANEQFF. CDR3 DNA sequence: TGTGCCATCAGTGAACGGGGGGCCAATGAGCAGTTCTTC.

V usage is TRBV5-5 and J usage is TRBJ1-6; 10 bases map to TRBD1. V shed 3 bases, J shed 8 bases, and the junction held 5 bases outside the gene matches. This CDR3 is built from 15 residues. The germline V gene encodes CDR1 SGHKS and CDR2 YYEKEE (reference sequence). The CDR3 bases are TGTGCCAGCAGCTGGGGACAGGGGAATTATTCACCCCTCCACTTT. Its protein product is CASSWGQGNYSPLHF.

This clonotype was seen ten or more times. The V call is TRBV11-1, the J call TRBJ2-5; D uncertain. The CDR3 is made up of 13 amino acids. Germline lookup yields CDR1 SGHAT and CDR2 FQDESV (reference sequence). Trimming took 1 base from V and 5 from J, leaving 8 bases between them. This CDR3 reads CASSLGSRETQYF. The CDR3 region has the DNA TGTGCCAGCAGCTTAGGGTCGCGGGAGACCCAGTACTTC.

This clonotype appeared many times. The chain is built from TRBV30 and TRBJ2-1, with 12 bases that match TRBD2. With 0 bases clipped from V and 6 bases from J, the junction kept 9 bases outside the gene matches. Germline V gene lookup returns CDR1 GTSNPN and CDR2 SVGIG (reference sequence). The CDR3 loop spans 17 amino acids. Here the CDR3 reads CAWSVRLAGGPLNEQFF. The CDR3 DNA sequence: TGTGCCTGGAGTGTACGCCTAGCGGGAGGGCCGCTCAATGAGCAGTTCTTC.

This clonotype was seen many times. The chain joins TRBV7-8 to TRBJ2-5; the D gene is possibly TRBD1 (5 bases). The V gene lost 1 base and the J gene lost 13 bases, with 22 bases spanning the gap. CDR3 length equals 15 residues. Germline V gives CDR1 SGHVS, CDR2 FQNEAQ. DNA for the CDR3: TGTGCCAGCAGCTTAGAGGCAGGGATTTTCTCCGAAAGGTACTTC. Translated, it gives CASSLEAGIFSERYF.

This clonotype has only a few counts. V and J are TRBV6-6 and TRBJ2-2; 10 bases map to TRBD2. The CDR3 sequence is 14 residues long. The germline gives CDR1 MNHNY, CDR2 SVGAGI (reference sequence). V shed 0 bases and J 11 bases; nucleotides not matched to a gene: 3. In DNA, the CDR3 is TGTGCCAGCAGTTACTCGGCTAGCGGGAGTGAGCTGTTTTTT. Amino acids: CASSYSASGSELFF.

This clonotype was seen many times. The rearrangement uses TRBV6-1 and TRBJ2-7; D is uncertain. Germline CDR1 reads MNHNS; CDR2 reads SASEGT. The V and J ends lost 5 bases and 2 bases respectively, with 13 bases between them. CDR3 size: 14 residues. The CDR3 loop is CASSPSRPAYEQYF. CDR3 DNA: TGTGCCAGCAGTCCCTCGAGGCCAGCCTACGAGCAGTACTTC.

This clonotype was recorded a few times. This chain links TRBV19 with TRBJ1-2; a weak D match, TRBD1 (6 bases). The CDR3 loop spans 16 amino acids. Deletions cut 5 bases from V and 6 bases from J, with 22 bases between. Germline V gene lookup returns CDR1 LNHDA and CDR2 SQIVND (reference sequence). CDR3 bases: TGTGCCAGTAGTGGGTCGTGGGCAGGGGCCTTACATGGCTACACCTTC. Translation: CASSGSWAGALHGYTF. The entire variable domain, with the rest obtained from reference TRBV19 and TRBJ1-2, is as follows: DGGITQSPKYLFRKEGQNVTLSCEQNLNHDAMYWYRQDPGQGLRLIYYSQIVNDFQKGDIAEGYSVSREKKESFPLTVTSAQKNPTAFYLCASSGSWAGALHGYTFGSGTRLTVV.

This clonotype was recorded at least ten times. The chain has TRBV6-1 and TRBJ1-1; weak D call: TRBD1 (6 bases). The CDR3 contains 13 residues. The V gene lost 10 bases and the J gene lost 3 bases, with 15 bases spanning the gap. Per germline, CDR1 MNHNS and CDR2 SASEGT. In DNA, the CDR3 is TGTGCCATACAAGCTGGGGGCTACACTGAAGCTTTCTTT. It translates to CAIQAGGYTEAFF.

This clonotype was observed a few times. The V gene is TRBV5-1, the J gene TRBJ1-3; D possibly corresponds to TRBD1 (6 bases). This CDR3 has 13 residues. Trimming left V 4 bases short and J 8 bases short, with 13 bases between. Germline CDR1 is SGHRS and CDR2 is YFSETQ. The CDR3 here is CASSAQGGDTIYF. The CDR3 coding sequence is TGCGCCAGCAGCGCACAGGGTGGGGACACCATATATTTT.

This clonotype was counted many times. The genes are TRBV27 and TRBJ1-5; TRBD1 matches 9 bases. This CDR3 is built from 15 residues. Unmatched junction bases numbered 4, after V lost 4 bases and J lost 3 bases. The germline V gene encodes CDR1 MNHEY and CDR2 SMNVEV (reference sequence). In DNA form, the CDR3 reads TGTGCCAGCAGTTCCGGACAGGGGCACAATCAGCCCCAGCATTTT. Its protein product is CASSSGQGHNQPQHF.

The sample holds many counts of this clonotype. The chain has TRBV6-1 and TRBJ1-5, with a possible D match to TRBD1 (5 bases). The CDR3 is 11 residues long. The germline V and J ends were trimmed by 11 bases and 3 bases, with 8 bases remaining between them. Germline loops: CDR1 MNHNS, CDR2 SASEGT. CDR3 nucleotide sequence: TGTGCCGGGGGGGACAATCAGCCCCAGCATTTT. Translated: CAGGDNQPQHF.

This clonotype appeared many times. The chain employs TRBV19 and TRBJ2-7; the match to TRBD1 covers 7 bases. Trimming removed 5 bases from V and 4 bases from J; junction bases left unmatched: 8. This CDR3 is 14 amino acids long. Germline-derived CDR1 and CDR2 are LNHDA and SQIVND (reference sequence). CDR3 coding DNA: TGTGCCAGTAGTCCCAACAGGGGTGCTTACGAGCAGTACTTC. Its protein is CASSPNRGAYEQYF.

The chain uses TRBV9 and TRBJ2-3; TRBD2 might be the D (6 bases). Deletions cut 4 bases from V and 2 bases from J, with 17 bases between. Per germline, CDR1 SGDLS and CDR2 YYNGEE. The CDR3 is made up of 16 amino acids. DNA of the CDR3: TGTGCCAGCAGCTATTTAGGGGACTTAGTCACAGATACGCAGTATTTT. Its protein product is CASSYLGDLVTDTQYF.

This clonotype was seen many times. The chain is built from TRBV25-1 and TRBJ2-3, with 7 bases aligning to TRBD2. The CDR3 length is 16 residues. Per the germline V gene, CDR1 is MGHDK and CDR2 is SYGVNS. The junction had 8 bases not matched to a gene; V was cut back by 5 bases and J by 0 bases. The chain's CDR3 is CASSPGRRPSTDTQYF. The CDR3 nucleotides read TGTGCCAGCAGTCCCGGGAGGCGTCCGAGCACAGATACGCAGTATTTT.

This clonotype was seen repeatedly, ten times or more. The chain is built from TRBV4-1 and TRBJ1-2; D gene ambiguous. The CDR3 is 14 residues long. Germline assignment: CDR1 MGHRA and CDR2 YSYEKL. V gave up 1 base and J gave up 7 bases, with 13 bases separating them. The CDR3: CASSQGTLDGGYTF. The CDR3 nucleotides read TGCGCCAGCAGCCAAGGCACCTTAGACGGTGGCTACACCTTC.

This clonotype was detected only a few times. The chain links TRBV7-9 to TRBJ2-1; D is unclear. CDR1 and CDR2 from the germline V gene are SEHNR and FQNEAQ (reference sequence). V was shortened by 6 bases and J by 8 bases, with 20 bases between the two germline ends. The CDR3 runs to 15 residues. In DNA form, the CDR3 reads TGTGCCAGCAGATCGAAGAGTGGGCCAGGCCATGAGCAGTTCTTC. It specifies CASRSKSGPGHEQFF. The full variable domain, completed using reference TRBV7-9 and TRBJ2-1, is DTGVSQNPRHKITKRGQNVTFRCDPISEHNRLYWYRQTLGQGPEFLTYFQNEAQLEKSRLLSDRFSAERPKGSFSTLEIQRTEQGDSAMYLCASRSKSGPGHEQFFGPGTRLTVL.

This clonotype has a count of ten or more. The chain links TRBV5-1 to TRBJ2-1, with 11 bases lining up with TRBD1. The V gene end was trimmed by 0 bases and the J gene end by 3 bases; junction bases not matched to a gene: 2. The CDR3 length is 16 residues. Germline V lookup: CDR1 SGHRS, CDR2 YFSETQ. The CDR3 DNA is TGCGCCAGCAGCTTGGCCGGGACAGGGGGCTACAATGAGCAGTTCTTC. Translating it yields CASSLAGTGGYNEQFF. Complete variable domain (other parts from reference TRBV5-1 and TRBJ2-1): KAGVTQTPRYLIKTRGQQVTLSCSPISGHRSVSWYQQTPGQGLQFLFEYFSETQRNKGNFPGRFSGRQFSNSRSEMNVSTLELGDSALYLCASSLAGTGGYNEQFFGPGTRLTVL.

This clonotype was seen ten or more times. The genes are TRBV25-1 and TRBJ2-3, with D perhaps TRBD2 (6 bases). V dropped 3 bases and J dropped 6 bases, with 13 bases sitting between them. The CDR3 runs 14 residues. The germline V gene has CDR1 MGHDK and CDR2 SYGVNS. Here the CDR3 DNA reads TGTGCCAGCAGTGACGCGGGATCTCGGGATACGCAGTATTTT. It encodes CASSDAGSRDTQYF. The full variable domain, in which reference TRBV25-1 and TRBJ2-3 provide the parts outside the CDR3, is EADIYQTPRYLVIGTGKKITLECSQTMGHDKMYWYQQDPGMELHLIHYSYGVNSTEKGDLSSESTVSRIRTEHFPLTLESARPSHTSQYLCASSDAGSRDTQYFGPGTRLTVL.